The 30 T cell receptor beta chains below were found in one sample sequenced in a study of PD-1 blockade in classical Hodgkin lymphoma. The assay was immunoSEQ multiplex PCR, and TCRdb's table has in-frame clones only and misses some. Of more than 75,000 clones listed, approximately 94% are singletons. The time point denotes: cycle 4 day 1 (C4D1), after 5 to 7 weeks of nivolumab. Each and every patient relapsed after autologous stem cell transplantation, and patients got differing brentuximab vedotin exposure. The input for sequencing was peripheral blood mononuclear cells (PBMCs), taken before the fourth cycle of nivolumab. The receptors stem from a human donor with classical Hodgkin lymphoma.

The chain employs TRBV5-1 and TRBJ2-2, with 9 positions matching TRBD2. Looked up from germline, CDR1 is SGHRS and CDR2 is YFSETQ. After removal of 0 bases from V and 4 bases from J, the junction contained 7 bases not matched to a gene. The CDR3 runs to 17 residues. The CDR3 DNA reads TGCGCCAGCAGCTTGGACGCTAGCGGGATCGGCACCGGGGAGCTGTTTTTT. Translation gives CASSLDASGIGTGELFF.

The J gene is TRBJ1-4, the V gene TRBV7-9; 7 nucleotides line up with TRBD1. Germline CDR1 is SEHNR and CDR2 is FQNEAQ (reference sequence). V was clipped by 5 bases and J by 4 bases; unmatched bases: 4. This CDR3 contains 14 residues. The CDR3 sequence: CASSQTGFNEKLFF. For the CDR3, the DNA is TGTGCCAGCAGCCAGACAGGGTTTAATGAAAAACTGTTTTTT.

This sequence joins TRBV7-9 and TRBJ1-5, with D tentatively TRBD1 (6 bases). This CDR3 spans 14 amino acids. The germline V gene encodes CDR1 SEHNR and CDR2 FQNEAQ (reference sequence). V lost 2 bases to trimming and J lost 7 bases, with 12 bases between them. The CDR3 nucleotides read TGTGCCAGCAGCTTATCAGGGGTCAACCAGCCCCAGCATTTT. It is translated as CASSLSGVNQPQHF. Combining the CDR3 with reference TRBV7-9 and TRBJ1-5 gives the whole variable domain DTGVSQNPRHKITKRGQNVTFRCDPISEHNRLYWYRQTLGQGPEFLTYFQNEAQLEKSRLLSDRFSAERPKGSFSTLEIQRTEQGDSAMYLCASSLSGVNQPQHFGDGTRLSIL.

The rearrangement joins TRBV15 to TRBJ2-5; 8 nucleotides agree with TRBD1. CDR3 length: 13 amino acids. Germline loops: CDR1 LNHNV, CDR2 YYDKDF (reference sequence). J gave up 5 bases and V 5 bases, and 4 bases lay outside the gene matches. The CDR3 DNA sequence: TGTGCCACCAGCGGACAGGGCCGGGAGACCCAGTACTTC. Protein: CATSGQGRETQYF.

This clone has a single count. The rearrangement joins TRBV29-1 to TRBJ1-5; 8 nucleotides agree with TRBD1. This CDR3 spans 13 amino acids. In germline, CDR1 is SQVTM, CDR2 ANQGSEA. V trimming: 3 bases; J trimming: 5 bases; junction bases outside the gene matches: 3. CDR3 bases: TGCAGCGTTGACAGGGGGCGGGATCAGCCCCAGCATTTT. It codes for CSVDRGRDQPQHF.

The gene calls are TRBV27 and TRBJ2-7; the match to TRBD1 covers 8 bases. After removal of 3 bases from V and 2 bases from J, the junction contained 3 bases not matched to a gene. This CDR3 spans 14 amino acids. Germline loops: CDR1 MNHEY, CDR2 SMNVEV (reference sequence). The CDR3 DNA is TGTGCCAGCAGTTTTGGGGACAGGACCTACGAGCAGTACTTC. Translation: CASSFGDRTYEQYF.

This sequence joins TRBV21-1 and TRBJ2-1; the D call TRBD2 from the table was never checked on the DNA. TRBV21-1 is a pseudogene. The CDR3 length is 16 residues. The CDR3 sequence: CASSKGRVRPYNEQFF. The CDR3 region has the DNA TGTGCCAGCAGCAAAGGGAGGGTACGGCCCTACAATGAGCAGTTCTTC.

The count of this clone is one. The V gene is TRBV11-2, the J gene TRBJ1-1, with unresolved D. From germline, CDR1 is SGHAT and CDR2 FQNNGV. This CDR3 comprises 13 residues. V was shortened by 4 bases and J by 2 bases, with 8 bases between the two germline ends. The CDR3 coding sequence is TGTGCCAGCAGCTCAGGCGGAAACACTGAAGCTTTCTTT. Protein product: CASSSGGNTEAFF.

This clone was detected only once. The chain couples TRBV9 to TRBJ2-5; 7 positions match TRBD2. CDR1 SGDLS and CDR2 YYNGEE come from the germline V gene. V dropped 6 bases and J dropped 5; count of bases not matched to a gene: 16. This CDR3 region has 16 residues. The CDR3 spells CASTPLAAGIPETQYF. The CDR3 nucleotides are TGTGCCAGCACCCCTCTGGCAGCGGGAATTCCTGAGACCCAGTACTTC.

J is TRBJ2-2 and V is TRBV6-5; TRBD1 might be the D (5 bases). With 5 bases removed from V and 6 bases from J, the gap between germline ends came to 13 bases. Germline V gene lookup returns CDR1 MNHEY and CDR2 SVGAGI. The CDR3 contains 14 residues. The CDR3 here is CASSLQQESGELFF. In DNA form, the CDR3 reads TGTGCCAGCAGTCTCCAACAGGAGTCCGGGGAGCTGTTTTTT.

This chain links TRBV29-1 with TRBJ2-1; 13 nucleotides line up with TRBD2. Germline CDR1 SQVTM, CDR2 ANQGSEA. V was clipped by 4 bases and J by 0 bases; unmatched bases: 3. The CDR3 is made up of 16 amino acids. The CDR3 DNA reads TGCAGCGTTGGTACTAGCGGGAGGGGCTCCTACAATGAGCAGTTCTTC. Amino acids: CSVGTSGRGSYNEQFF.

This chain links TRBV6-1 with TRBJ2-7; TRBD2 agrees at 11 bases. This CDR3 contains 17 residues. Germline V gene sequence: CDR1 MNHNS, CDR2 SASEGT. The junction had 8 bases not matched to a gene; V was cut back by 1 base and J by 3 bases. This CDR3 reads CASSEESWGTSGYEQYF. CDR3 sequence (DNA): TGTGCCAGCAGTGAAGAATCGTGGGGGACTAGCGGCTACGAGCAGTACTTC.

This chain joins TRBV7-2 and TRBJ1-4; possibly TRBD1 for D (5 bases). The CDR3 is 17 residues long. In germline, CDR1 is SGHTA, CDR2 FQGNSA. V was shortened by 1 base and J by 3 bases, with 15 bases between the two germline ends. The CDR3 protein is CASSLGMEGPANEKLFF. The CDR3 nucleotides are TGTGCCAGCAGCTTAGGAATGGAGGGACCAGCTAATGAAAAACTGTTTTTT.

The chain links TRBV11-3 to TRBJ2-7; 10 bases are shared with TRBD1. The germline V gene encodes CDR1 SGHNT and CDR2 YENEEA. The junction had 20 bases not matched to a gene; V was cut back by 5 bases and J by 4 bases. CDR3 size: 19 residues. This CDR3 reads CASSMNPGTGDFEGYEQYF. DNA for the CDR3: TGTGCCAGCAGCATGAACCCCGGGACAGGGGATTTCGAGGGATACGAGCAGTACTTC.

V is TRBV6-1 and J is TRBJ2-7, with D unclear. The CDR3 sequence is 13 residues long. CDR1 MNHNS and CDR2 SASEGT come from the germline V gene. V was pared by 3 bases and J by 4 bases, with 10 bases between. CDR3 amino acids: CASSDGSGYEQYF. The CDR3 DNA follows: TGTGCCAGCAGTGATGGCTCCGGGTACGAGCAGTACTTC.

This chain uses TRBV29-1 with TRBJ2-3; 9 positions match TRBD2. The trim removed 7 bases at V and 2 bases at J, leaving 4 bases unmatched. Germline CDR1 is SQVTM and CDR2 is ANQGSEA. The CDR3 totals 13 residues. The CDR3, as DNA: TGCAGCGGCATAGCGGGAGACACAGATACGCAGTATTTT. Its translation is CSGIAGDTDTQYF.

The chain joins TRBV11-2 to TRBJ1-5, with 11 bases fitting TRBD1. Germline V gives CDR1 SGHAT, CDR2 FQNNGV. CDR3 size: 17 residues. J was trimmed by 4 bases and V by 7 bases; bases with no gene match: 12. CDR3 protein: CASTSAGTGGRNQPQHF. Written as DNA, the CDR3 is TGTGCCAGCACCTCCGCCGGGACAGGGGGGCGAAATCAGCCCCAGCATTTT.

The chain recombines TRBV27 with TRBJ1-2; 8 bases align to TRBD1. CDR1 is MNHEY and CDR2 is SMNVEV in the germline V gene (reference sequence). CDR3 length equals 14 residues. V was pared by 6 bases and J by 7 bases, with 10 bases of the junction left unmatched. The CDR3 protein is CASSFTSGQGGYTF. In DNA form, the CDR3 reads TGTGCCAGCAGCTTCACATCCGGACAGGGTGGCTACACCTTC.

The CDR3: CASSNRGLAGGSSSYNEQFF. The CDR3 DNA follows: TGTGCCAGTAGCAACCGCGGACTAGCGGGAGGTTCGAGCTCCTACAATGAGCAGTTCTTC. This sequence joins TRBV19 and TRBJ2-1, with 14 bases matching TRBD2. The trim removed 6 bases at V and 0 bases at J, leaving 13 bases unmatched. CDR1 and CDR2 from the germline V gene are LNHDA and SQIVND (reference sequence). The CDR3 loop spans 20 amino acids.

The V and J genes are TRBV5-4 and TRBJ2-3, with D possibly matching TRBD2 (6 bases). Trimming pared 0 bases from V and 5 bases from J, leaving 13 bases between. CDR3 length: 15 residues. Looked up from germline, CDR1 is SGHNT and CDR2 is YYREEE (reference sequence). CDR3 amino acids: CASSLAPGRGDTQYF. CDR3 in DNA: TGTGCCAGCAGCTTGGCCCCGGGGCGGGGAGATACGCAGTATTTT.

The sample holds one count of this clone. The chain uses TRBV13 and TRBJ2-7; TRBD1 is a possible D gene (7 bases). This CDR3 is 16 amino acids long. Looked up from germline, CDR1 is PRHDT and CDR2 is FYEKMQ (reference sequence). V was cut by 2 bases and J by 3 bases, with 17 bases left in between. CDR3 DNA: TGTGCCAGCAGCTTACTGCAGGGGGAGGCCCTCTACGAGCAGTACTTC. It translates to CASSLLQGEALYEQYF.

V gene TRBV6-1 combines with J gene TRBJ1-1; a weak D match, TRBD1 (5 bases). Trimming removed 4 bases from V and 7 bases from J, with 7 bases in between. There are 11 residues in the CDR3. CDR1 is MNHNS, CDR2 SASEGT, per germline. The CDR3 loop is CASSGRGEAFF. The DNA for the CDR3 is TGTGCCAGCAGTGGGAGGGGTGAAGCTTTCTTT.

The rearrangement joins TRBV4-1 to TRBJ2-5; tentatively, D is TRBD1 or TRBD2 (5 bases each). CDR1 MGHRA and CDR2 YSYEKL come from the germline V gene. Deletions cut 4 bases from V and 5 bases from J, with 17 bases between. There are 15 residues in the CDR3. The CDR3 spells CASSLSGQGGETQYF. CDR3 coding DNA: TGCGCCAGCAGCCTTTCGGGGCAGGGTGGGGAGACCCAGTACTTC.

The sample holds one count of this clone. The CDR3, as DNA: TGTGCCAGCAGCCCGAATTCTTACAATGAGCAGTTCTTC. Translating it yields CASSPNSYNEQFF. The gene calls are TRBV14 and TRBJ2-1; D gene ambiguous. The CDR3 length is 13 residues. V dropped 4 bases and J dropped 4 bases, with 8 bases sitting between them. CDR1 and CDR2 (germline): SGHDN, FVKESK.

The chain is built from TRBV29-1 and TRBJ2-6; no clear D. V lost 4 bases, J lost 3 bases, and 7 bases lay in between. The CDR3 is 13 amino acids. Germline V gives CDR1 SQVTM, CDR2 ANQGSEA. The CDR3 nucleotides are TGCAGCGTTGGAGTTGTTGGGGCCAACGTCCTGACTTTC. Translating it yields CSVGVVGANVLTF.

The chain recombines TRBV27 with TRBJ2-3, with 10 bases fitting TRBD2. CDR3 size: 17 residues. The germline V gene has CDR1 MNHEY and CDR2 SMNVEV (reference sequence). Trimming cost V 6 bases and J 0 bases; bases outside gene matches: 9. The CDR3 DNA reads TGTGCCAGCAGGCGGAAAGCGGGAGGGATAAGCACAGATACGCAGTATTTT. It encodes CASRRKAGGISTDTQYF.

This chain uses TRBV9 with TRBJ2-3; D is perhaps TRBD1 (5 bases). Germline V gives CDR1 SGDLS, CDR2 YYNGEE. Trimming pared 0 bases from V and 4 bases from J, leaving 9 bases between. The CDR3 contains 14 residues. Here the CDR3 reads CASSVGGGADTQYF. The CDR3 DNA reads TGTGCCAGCAGCGTAGGGGGCGGCGCAGATACGCAGTATTTT. Variable domain in full (rest from reference TRBV9 and TRBJ2-3): DSGVTQTPKHLITATGQRVTLRCSPRSGDLSVYWYQQSLDQGLQFLIQYYNGEERAKGNILERFSAQQFPDLHSELNLSSLELGDSALYFCASSVGGGADTQYFGPGTRLTVL.

The chain couples TRBV28 to TRBJ2-3; 12 positions agree with TRBD2. Germline V lookup: CDR1 MDHEN, CDR2 SYDVKM. The CDR3 has 17 amino acids. V lost 5 bases to trimming and J lost 0 bases; unmatched junction nucleotides: 6. The CDR3 reads CASSPGTSGPSTDTQYF. The CDR3, as DNA: TGTGCCAGCAGTCCCGGGACTAGCGGGCCGAGCACAGATACGCAGTATTTT.

The genes are TRBV5-1 and TRBJ1-2, with 7 bases that match TRBD1. The V and J ends lost 2 bases and 6 bases, in that order; junction bases with no gene match: 4. The germline V gene has CDR1 SGHRS and CDR2 YFSETQ. The CDR3 has 13 amino acids. In nucleotides, the CDR3 is TGCGCCAGCAGCTTAACAGGGGAACATGGCTACACCTTC. Protein: CASSLTGEHGYTF.

The chain employs TRBV25-1 and TRBJ2-2; D might be TRBD2 (5 bases). V lost 3 bases, J lost 2 bases, and 19 bases lay in between. Germline CDR1 is MGHDK and CDR2 is SYGVNS. The CDR3 spans 18 residues. The CDR3 bases are TGTGCCAGCAGTGATTTCCCTGGAGGAGGTGCCAACACCGGGGAGCTGTTTTTT. Translating gives CASSDFPGGGANTGELFF.